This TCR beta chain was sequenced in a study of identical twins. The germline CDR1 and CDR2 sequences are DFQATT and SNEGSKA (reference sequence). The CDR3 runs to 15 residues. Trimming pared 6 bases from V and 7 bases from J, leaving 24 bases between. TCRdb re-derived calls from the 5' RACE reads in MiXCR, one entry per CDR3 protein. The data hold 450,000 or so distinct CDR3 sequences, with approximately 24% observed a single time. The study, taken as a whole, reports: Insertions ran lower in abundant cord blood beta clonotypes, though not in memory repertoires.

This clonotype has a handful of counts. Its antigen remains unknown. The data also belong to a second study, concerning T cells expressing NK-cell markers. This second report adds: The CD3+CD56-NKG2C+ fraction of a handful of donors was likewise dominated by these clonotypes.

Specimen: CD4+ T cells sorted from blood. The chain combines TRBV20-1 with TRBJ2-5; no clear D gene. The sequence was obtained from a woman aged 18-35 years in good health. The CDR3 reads CSAQGSAPAPGTQYF. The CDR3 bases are TGCAGTGCCCAAGGATCTGCACCCGCCCCGGGGACCCAGTACTTC.